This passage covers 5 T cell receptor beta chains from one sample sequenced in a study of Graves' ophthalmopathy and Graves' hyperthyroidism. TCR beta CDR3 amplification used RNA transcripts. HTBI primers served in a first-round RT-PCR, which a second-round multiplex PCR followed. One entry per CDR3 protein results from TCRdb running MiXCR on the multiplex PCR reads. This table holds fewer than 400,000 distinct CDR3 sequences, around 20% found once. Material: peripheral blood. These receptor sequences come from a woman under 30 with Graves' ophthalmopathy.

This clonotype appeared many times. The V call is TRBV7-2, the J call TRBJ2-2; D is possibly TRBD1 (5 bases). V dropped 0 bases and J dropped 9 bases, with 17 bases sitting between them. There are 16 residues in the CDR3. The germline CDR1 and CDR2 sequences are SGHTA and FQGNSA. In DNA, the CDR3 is TGTGCCAGCAGCTTAGCGCGCAGGGTGCACCTGCGGGAGCTGTTTTTT. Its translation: CASSLARRVHLRELFF.

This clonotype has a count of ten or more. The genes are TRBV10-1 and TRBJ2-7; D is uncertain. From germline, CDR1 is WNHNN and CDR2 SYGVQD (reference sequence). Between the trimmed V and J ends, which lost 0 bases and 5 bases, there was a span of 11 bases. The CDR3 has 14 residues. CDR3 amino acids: CASSESGSRHEQYF. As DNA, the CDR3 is TGCGCCAGCAGTGAGTCCGGCTCGAGGCACGAGCAGTACTTC.

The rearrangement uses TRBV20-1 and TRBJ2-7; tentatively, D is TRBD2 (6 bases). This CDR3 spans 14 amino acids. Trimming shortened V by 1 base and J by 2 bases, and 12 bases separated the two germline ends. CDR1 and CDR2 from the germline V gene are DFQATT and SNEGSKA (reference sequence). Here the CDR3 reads CSARVGGLPYEQYF. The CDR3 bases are TGCAGTGCTAGAGTTGGGGGACTTCCCTACGAGCAGTACTTC.

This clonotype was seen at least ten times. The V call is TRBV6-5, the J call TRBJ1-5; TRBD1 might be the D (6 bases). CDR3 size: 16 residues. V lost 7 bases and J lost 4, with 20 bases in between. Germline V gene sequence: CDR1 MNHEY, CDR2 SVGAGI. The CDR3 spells CASKGGGPGTNQPQHF. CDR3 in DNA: TGTGCCAGCAAGGGGGGGGGGCCGGGAACGAATCAGCCCCAGCATTTT.

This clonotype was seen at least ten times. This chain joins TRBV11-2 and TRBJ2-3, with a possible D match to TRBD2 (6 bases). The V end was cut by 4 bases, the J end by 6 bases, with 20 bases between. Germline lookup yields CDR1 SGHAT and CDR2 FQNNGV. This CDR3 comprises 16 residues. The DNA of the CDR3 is TGTGCCAGCAGCTCCGGGACTTGGGGTCTGGAGGATACGCAGTATTTT. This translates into CASSSGTWGLEDTQYF. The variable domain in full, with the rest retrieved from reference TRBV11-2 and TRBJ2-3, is EAGVAQSPRYKIIEKRQSVAFWCNPISGHATLYWYQQILGQGPKLLIQFQNNGVVDDSQLPKDRFSAERLKGVDSTLKIQPAKLEDSAVYLCASSSGTWGLEDTQYFGPGTRLTVL.